These 10 T cell receptor beta chains came from one sample sequenced in a study of blood T cell repertoires in COVID-19. Clones were sequenced by immunoSEQ multiplex PCR, and TCRdb holds only the in-frame ones, with some missing. Among over 200,000 clones listed, around 88% were seen once. Sequenced input: peripheral blood. The source of these receptors is a man older than 75 with acute or convalescent COVID-19.

The chain combines TRBV4-2 with TRBJ2-1; D is perhaps TRBD1 (6 bases). V gave up 3 bases and J gave up 3 bases, with 15 bases separating them. The length of the CDR3 is 16 residues. CDR1 is LGHNA, CDR2 YNFKEQ, per germline. As DNA, the CDR3 is TGTGCCAGCAGCCAGCCAGGGGTCACGGGCTACAATGAGCAGTTCTTC. It yields the protein CASSQPGVTGYNEQFF.

This chain joins TRBV3-1 (or the pseudogene TRBV3-2) and TRBJ2-6; 9 bases match TRBD1. CDR1 and CDR2 (germline): LGHDT, YNNKEL (reference sequence). The CDR3 is made up of 17 amino acids. V lost 3 bases and J lost 2; bases outside the gene matches: 5. The CDR3 bases are TGTGCCAGCAGCCACACAGGGACAGGGACTGGGGCCAACGTCCTGACTTTC. Protein sequence: CASSHTGTGTGANVLTF.

The chain carries TRBV2 and TRBJ2-2, with TRBD1 matching over 9 bases. Germline V CDR1 and CDR2: SNHLY, FYNNEI. After removal of 2 bases from V and 4 bases from J, the junction contained 14 bases not matched to a gene. The CDR3 sequence is 19 residues long. The CDR3: CASSEFVGLGQGTTGELFF. The CDR3 bases are TGTGCCAGCAGTGAATTTGTCGGGTTGGGACAGGGCACCACCGGGGAGCTGTTTTTT.

The rearrangement joins TRBV2 to TRBJ2-7; TRBD1 agrees at 8 bases. Germline assignment: CDR1 SNHLY and CDR2 FYNNEI. The CDR3 totals 16 residues. The V segment lost 4 bases and the J segment 3 bases; nucleotides outside the gene matches: 11. In DNA form, the CDR3 reads TGTGCCAGCAGTGCGTGGGGACAGGACGGGCGCTACGAGCAGTACTTC. Translation: CASSAWGQDGRYEQYF.

V usage is TRBV25-1 and J usage is TRBJ1-6; a weak D match, TRBD1 (5 bases). Germline lookup yields CDR1 MGHDK and CDR2 SYGVNS. There are 15 residues in the CDR3. V was shortened by 4 bases and J by 7 bases, with 14 bases between the two germline ends. The CDR3 sequence is CASSGYRGPNSPLHF. CDR3 nucleotides: TGTGCCAGCAGTGGGTATAGGGGCCCAAATTCACCCCTCCACTTT.

This chain connects TRBV25-1 to TRBJ1-1, with D possibly matching TRBD1 (6 bases). Between the trimmed V and J ends, which lost 6 bases and 7 bases, there was a span of 21 bases. The CDR3 spans 15 residues. Germline V gene data show CDR1 as MGHDK and CDR2 as SYGVNS. The CDR3 DNA reads TGTGCCAGCAGACCCGGGGGGCGCGTGGGTCATGAAGCTTTCTTT. It translates to CASRPGGRVGHEAFF.

This chain links TRBV3-1 (or the pseudogene TRBV3-2) with TRBJ1-1; weak D call: TRBD1 (6 bases). The CDR3 contains 14 residues. CDR1 is LGHDT, CDR2 YNNKEL, per germline (reference sequence). Trimming removed 4 bases from V and 1 base from J, with 10 bases in between. DNA of the CDR3: TGTGCCAGCAGCCGCAGGGGCACGAACACTGAAGCTTTCTTT. It encodes CASSRRGTNTEAFF.

This chain joins TRBV2 and TRBJ1-5; 8 nucleotides line up with TRBD1. Trimming cost V 7 bases and J 5 bases; bases outside gene matches: 7. Germline CDR1 reads SNHLY; CDR2 reads FYNNEI. The CDR3 sequence is 14 residues long. CDR3 loop: CASTPQGADQPQHF. CDR3 nucleotide sequence: TGTGCCAGCACACCTCAGGGGGCTGATCAGCCCCAGCATTTT.

The rearrangement uses TRBV14 and TRBJ1-1; 9 nucleotides line up with TRBD1. The V and J ends lost 4 bases and 8 bases, in that order; junction bases with no gene match: 8. The CDR3 is made up of 14 amino acids. Per the germline V gene, CDR1 is SGHDN and CDR2 is FVKESK. CDR3 sequence reads: CASSLPGTGQEAFF. The CDR3 region has the DNA TGTGCCAGCAGCCTCCCCGGGACAGGGCAAGAAGCTTTCTTT. The whole variable domain, remainder taken from reference TRBV14 and TRBJ1-1, is EAGVTQFPSHSVIEKGQTVTLRCDPISGHDNLYWYRRVMGKEIKFLLHFVKESKQDESGMPNNRFLAERTGGTYSTLKVQPAELEDSGVYFCASSLPGTGQEAFFGQGTRLTVV.

This chain links TRBV27 with TRBJ2-1; TRBD2 is a possible D gene (5 bases). V dropped 5 bases and J dropped 3 bases, with 11 bases sitting between them. The length of the CDR3 is 14 residues. CDR1 is MNHEY, CDR2 SMNVEV, per germline (reference sequence). This CDR3 is CASSEGEFYNEQFF. The CDR3 bases are TGTGCCAGCAGTGAGGGAGAGTTCTACAATGAGCAGTTCTTC.